The source of this TCR beta chain is a study of blood T cell repertoires in COVID-19. The CDR3 is made up of 15 amino acids. The J segment lost 10 bases and the V segment lost 3 bases, leaving 8 bases of the junction unmatched. The germline V gene encodes CDR1 LGHNA and CDR2 YSLEER. Measured with immunoSEQ multiplex PCR; TCRdb has only the in-frame clones, and not every one. The table includes over 200,000 clones, around 82% detected once. The rearrangement joins TRBV4-3 to TRBJ1-6, with 8 bases that match TRBD1. The sequencing input was peripheral blood. The sequence was obtained from a woman aged 40 to 50 with acute or convalescent COVID-19. The CDR3 DNA reads as TGCGCCAGCAGCCACGGACAGGGCGTTTCGTCACCCCTCCACTTT. Amino acid sequence: CASSHGQGVSSPLHF.